This TCR beta chain appears in the sequencing data of a study of spatial heterogeneity in lung cancer. At the level of the study: Matched bulk RNA-seq yielded a T cell transcriptional module score. Counts of TCR transcripts in tumor regions correlated strongly with that score. General study results and limits: Tumor mutation count correlated with how many alpha and beta TCRs expanded intratumorally.

V gave up 0 bases and J gave up 0 bases, with 11 bases separating them. Germline V gene data show CDR1 as SGHDN and CDR2 as FVKESK. The length of the CDR3 is 17 residues. Time point defined: sample taken at primary tumor resection. The donors, more than 55 patients with untreated early-stage non-small cell lung cancer, provided the samples. Whole RNA, isolated from tumor, nontumor lung or frozen PBMC, was sequenced without prior sorting. At least ten counts were recorded for this clonotype. Its antigen remains unknown. TCRdb ran MiXCR on the 5' RACE reads and lists one entry per CDR3 protein. The data show under 20,000 distinct CDR3 sequences, 6.2% seen once.

The chain has TRBV14 and TRBJ2-2, with D perhaps matching TRBD2 (6 bases). Sample: lung tumor tissue, taken at surgery. The source of this sequence is a male donor with early-stage non-small cell lung cancer. CDR3 sequence reads: CASSQDRVAANTGELFF. The CDR3 DNA sequence: TGTGCCAGCAGCCAAGATAGGGTAGCGGCGAACACCGGGGAGCTGTTTTTT.